Below are 21 T cell receptor beta chains sequenced from a single sample in a study of technical replicates of blood from several donors (dated by TCRdb to the late 2010s). Receptor libraries were prepared by the immunoSEQ multiplex PCR assay. In its TCRdb copy, this immuneACCESS table keeps in-frame sequences only and misses some clones. Where compared with another copy, unresolved V genes explain less than half of these, and the others have no known cause. The sample table holds around 62,000 clones, of which about 97% were seen once. Jointly, the top ten make up roughly 0.25% of the sample. Specimen: T cells isolated from PBMCs. These receptors were taken from a human donor in good health.

The rearrangement uses TRBV29-1 and TRBJ2-2; D gene unclear. With 4 bases removed from V and 3 bases from J, the gap between germline ends came to 9 bases. Germline V gives CDR1 SQVTM, CDR2 ANQGSEA. The CDR3 is 13 amino acids. The CDR3 is CSVGFSYTGELFF. CDR3 coding DNA: TGCAGCGTTGGGTTTAGCTACACCGGGGAGCTGTTTTTT.

This chain links TRBV7-3 with TRBJ2-5; D is ambiguous. The CDR3 loop spans 14 amino acids. Germline CDR1 reads SGHTA; CDR2 reads FQGTGA. Trimming left V 0 bases short and J 4 bases short, with 9 bases between. This CDR3 reads CASSLTLGSETQYF. The CDR3 region has the DNA TGTGCCAGCAGCTTAACTCTCGGGTCAGAGACCCAGTACTTC.

The chain uses TRBV5-1 and TRBJ1-1, with a weak D call TRBD1 (5 bases). The CDR3 sequence is 14 residues long. Per germline, CDR1 SGHRS and CDR2 YFSETQ. The V end lost 4 bases, the J end lost 1 base, and 11 bases lay between the germline ends. CDR3 residues: CASSAGRRNTEAFF. Here the CDR3 DNA reads TGCGCCAGCAGCGCAGGGAGGAGGAACACTGAAGCTTTCTTT.

In DNA, the CDR3 is TGTGCCAGCACCGAAGGTCCCGTTGCCTTTAGCGGGAGCCTTTCGGATACGCAGTATTTT. Encoded protein: CASTEGPVAFSGSLSDTQYF. The rearrangement links TRBV13 to TRBJ2-3; 9 bases match TRBD2. Germline CDR1 and CDR2: PRHDT and FYEKMQ (reference sequence). CDR3 length equals 20 residues. V dropped 7 bases and J dropped 6; count of bases not matched to a gene: 26. The complete variable domain, with remaining parts taken from reference TRBV13 and TRBJ2-3, reads AAGVIQSPRHLIKEKRETATLKCYPIPRHDTVYWYQQGPGQDPQFLISFYEKMQSDKGSIPDRFSAQQFSDYHSELNMSSLELGDSALYFCASTEGPVAFSGSLSDTQYFGPGTRLTVL.

The chain recombines TRBV7-8 with TRBJ1-1; possible D gene TRBD1, 6 bases. This CDR3 is built from 15 residues. From germline, CDR1 is SGHVS and CDR2 FQNEAQ. V shed 1 base and J shed 7 bases, with 16 bases lying between them. The DNA of the CDR3 is TGTGCCAGCAGCTTAGTAGGGACACGACTGAGTGAAGCTTTCTTT. It specifies CASSLVGTRLSEAFF.

The chain carries TRBV5-1 and TRBJ2-1; D uncertain. This CDR3 has 13 amino acids. The germline V gene encodes CDR1 SGHRS and CDR2 YFSETQ. V lost 1 base, J lost 8 bases, and 10 bases lay in between. The CDR3 sequence is CASSLIASDEQFF. CDR3 bases: TGCGCCAGCAGCTTGATTGCCTCGGATGAGCAGTTCTTC.

The chain recombines TRBV6-6 with TRBJ2-7, with TRBD2 as a possible D gene (5 bases). The germline V and J ends were trimmed by 6 bases and 1 base, with 7 bases remaining between them. Germline V CDR1 and CDR2: MNHNY, SVGAGI (reference sequence). The CDR3 sequence is 12 residues long. The CDR3 sequence: CASSRGSYEQYF. CDR3 DNA: TGTGCCAGCAGCCGGGGATCCTACGAGCAGTACTTC.

This rearrangement joins TRBV7-6 to TRBJ1-2; D gene unclear. Germline CDR1 reads SGHVS; CDR2 reads FNYEAQ. CDR3 length: 17 residues. V was pared by 1 base and J by 1 base, with 16 bases between. For the CDR3, the DNA is TGTGCCAGCAGCTTAGGATCCGCAGCAAGCGTTAACTATGGCTACACCTTC. This sequence encodes CASSLGSAASVNYGYTF.

The J gene is TRBJ1-1, the V gene TRBV2; TRBD1 matches at 8 bases. The CDR3 sequence is 13 residues long. Germline V gene lookup returns CDR1 SNHLY and CDR2 FYNNEI. V lost 10 bases, J lost 0 bases, and 4 bases stayed unmatched. The CDR3 here is CATSGGMNTEAFF. The CDR3 nucleotides read TGTGCCACCTCAGGGGGCATGAACACTGAAGCTTTCTTT.

The gene calls are TRBV6-6 and TRBJ1-3, with a possible D match to TRBD1 (6 bases). V was pared by 1 base and J by 0 bases, with 10 bases between. In germline, CDR1 is MNHNY, CDR2 SVGAGI (reference sequence). The CDR3 runs 16 residues. The CDR3 sequence is CASSYWGPYSGNTIYF. CDR3 nucleotide sequence: TGTGCCAGCAGTTACTGGGGGCCCTACTCTGGAAACACCATATATTTT.

The J gene is TRBJ2-5, the V gene TRBV19; D is ambiguous. In germline, CDR1 is LNHDA, CDR2 SQIVND (reference sequence). The length of the CDR3 is 13 residues. Trimming took off 6 bases at V and 1 base at J, with 9 bases between the two ends. CDR3 nucleotide sequence: TGTGCCAGTAGGATGGGCCTCCAAGAGACCCAGTACTTC. Its translation: CASRMGLQETQYF.

This chain uses TRBV11-2 with TRBJ2-7; D ambiguous. This CDR3 contains 13 residues. With 3 bases removed from V and 3 bases from J, the gap between germline ends came to 9 bases. Germline V gene sequence: CDR1 SGHAT, CDR2 FQNNGV. The CDR3 DNA is TGTGCCAGCAGCTTCAACTACCACTACGAGCAGTACTTC. Translation: CASSFNYHYEQYF.

The rearrangement joins TRBV11-2 to TRBJ1-2, with D possibly TRBD1 on 5 matching bases. The V and J ends lost 1 base and 8 bases respectively, with 20 bases between them. Germline assignment: CDR1 SGHAT and CDR2 FQNNGV. The CDR3 runs 16 residues. Here the CDR3 reads CASSLVITARAQGYTF. In nucleotides, the CDR3 is TGTGCCAGCAGCTTAGTAATAACCGCCAGGGCCCAAGGCTACACCTTC.

The chain joins TRBV6-5 to TRBJ2-7; TRBD2 aligns across 13 bases. J was trimmed by 3 bases and V by 6 bases; bases with no gene match: 5. Germline CDR1 MNHEY, CDR2 SVGAGI. The CDR3 has 15 residues. CDR3 amino acids: CASSRLAGGIYEQYF. CDR3 nucleotides: TGTGCCAGCAGCAGACTAGCGGGAGGTATCTACGAGCAGTACTTC.

The CDR3 is CASSSGELFF. The CDR3 DNA is TGTGCCAGCAGCTCTGGGGAGCTGTTTTTT. The chain has TRBV11-3 and TRBJ2-2; D call uncertain. Germline CDR1 is SGHNT and CDR2 is YENEEA. V lost 4 bases to trimming and J lost 8 bases, with 2 bases between them. The CDR3 contains 10 residues.

The rearrangement uses TRBV7-9 and TRBJ2-2; D remains ambiguous. V was pared by 4 bases and J by 7 bases, with 7 bases between. Germline CDR1 SEHNR, CDR2 FQNEAQ (reference sequence). The CDR3 runs to 12 residues. The CDR3 spells CASSYSNGELFF. The CDR3, as DNA: TGTGCCAGCAGCTACTCAAACGGGGAGCTGTTTTTT.

The chain recombines TRBV9 with TRBJ2-7; weak D call: TRBD2 (5 bases). Germline V gene data show CDR1 as SGDLS and CDR2 as YYNGEE. The CDR3 runs 13 residues. V was trimmed by 0 bases and J by 2 bases, leaving 6 bases between them. CDR3 in DNA: TGTGCCAGCAGCGTAGACGGGACCTACGAGCAGTACTTC. Its protein product is CASSVDGTYEQYF.

The V and J genes are TRBV6-5 and TRBJ1-2; D ambiguous. Between the trimmed V and J ends, which lost 7 bases and 8 bases, there was a span of 23 bases. Germline CDR1 MNHEY, CDR2 SVGAGI. This CDR3 contains 15 residues. The CDR3 bases are TGTGCCAGCACCCGAACTATAGACGCCCAGAAGGGCTACACCTTC. Its translation is CASTRTIDAQKGYTF.

The rearrangement links TRBV7-9 to TRBJ1-1; D is undetermined. The V gene lost 5 bases and the J gene lost 0 bases, with 7 bases spanning the gap. The CDR3 covers 13 residues. Germline V lookup: CDR1 SEHNR, CDR2 FQNEAQ (reference sequence). CDR3 in amino acids: CASSPVLNTEAFF. The CDR3 DNA sequence: TGTGCCAGCAGCCCAGTTCTGAACACTGAAGCTTTCTTT. The full variable domain, its missing parts supplied by reference TRBV7-9 and TRBJ1-1, is DTGVSQNPRHKITKRGQNVTFRCDPISEHNRLYWYRQTLGQGPEFLTYFQNEAQLEKSRLLSDRFSAERPKGSFSTLEIQRTEQGDSAMYLCASSPVLNTEAFFGQGTRLTVV.

The chain employs TRBV2 and TRBJ2-5, with 7 positions matching TRBD1. Germline loops: CDR1 SNHLY, CDR2 FYNNEI. The CDR3 is 11 residues long. V trimming: 10 bases; J trimming: 3 bases; junction bases outside the gene matches: 2. This CDR3 reads CATGTEETQYF. In nucleotides, the CDR3 is TGTGCCACCGGGACAGAAGAGACCCAGTACTTC.

The V and J genes are TRBV29-1 and TRBJ2-1; 16 nucleotides agree with TRBD2. J lost 8 bases, V lost 7 bases, and 17 bases had no gene match. CDR1 and CDR2 from the germline V gene are SQVTM and ANQGSEA. The CDR3 totals 18 residues. CDR3 region: CSGKGTSGRALYSHEQFF. In nucleotides, the CDR3 is TGCAGCGGGAAAGGGACTAGCGGGAGGGCCTTATATTCTCATGAGCAGTTCTTC.